The rows below give T cell receptor beta chains drawn from one sample of a study of cytomegalovirus exposure and HLA in healthy donors. The repertoire was sequenced with immunoSEQ multiplex PCR; TCRdb's copy has only in-frame clones and lacks some. The data show about 62,000 clones, with under 80% seen just once and roughly 5.3% held by the top ten. Material: PBMCs. These receptors all come from a woman aged 25 to 39 in good health and CMV-seronegative. Each CDR3 is given with its conserved first and last residue. A D gene is named only where the DNA matches it firmly. Rows may omit the clone size; those that give it use once, few, many or a size class.

>TRBV7-2|TRBJ2-7|TRBD2|.
TGTGCCAGCAGCCCACTGACTAGCGGGAGGGCCGATCGCGTAAAGCAGTACTTC
CASSPLTSGRADRVKQYF
>TRBV30|TRBJ2-1|TRBD2|.
TGTGCCGGGGGGGGACTAGCGGACTCCTACAATGAGCAGTTCTTC
CAGGGLADSYNEQFF
>TRBV28|TRBJ2-7|TRBD1|.
TGTGCCAGCAGTTTGGGGGGGACAGGGGGCCGGGAGCAGTACTTC
CASSLGGTGGREQYF
>TRBV4-1|TRBJ1-3|.|.
TGCGCCAGCAGCCAATATATTGGAAACACCATATATTTT
CASSQYIGNTIYF
>TRBV19|TRBJ1-1|TRBD1|.
TGTGCCAGCACCCGGACAGGGGGGAACACTGAAGCTTTCTTT
CASTRTGGNTEAFF
>TRBV11-3|TRBJ2-7|.|.
TGTGCCAGCAGCTCCACGGGAGACAGCCGCGAGCAGTACTTC
CASSSTGDSREQYF
>TRBV7-9|TRBJ2-1|TRBD2|.
TGTGCCAGCAGCTCGCTGGGGACTAGCGGTGATTCCTACAATGAGCAGTTCTTC
CASSSLGTSGDSYNEQFF
>TRBV29-1|TRBJ1-5|TRBD1|.
TGCAGCGTTGAGGCGACAGGGGGTGGACCCCAGCATTTT
CSVEATGGGPQHF
>TRBV19|TRBJ2-1|TRBD2|.
TGTGCCAGTAGTATAGGGCTAGCGGCCTGGAATGAGCAGTTCTTC
CASSIGLAAWNEQFF
>TRBV5-1|TRBJ2-1|.|.
TGCGCCAGCAGCTTGTACGGGGGTAATGAGCAGTTCTTC
CASSLYGGNEQFF
>TRBV6-1|TRBJ2-1|TRBD2|medium-sized
TGTGCCAGCAGTGAAGGGATTCTCACGCGGGAGTTGGCCGGTGAGCAGTTCTTC
CASSEGILTRELAGEQFF
>TRBV9|TRBJ1-4|TRBD1|few
TGTGCCAGCAGCGTCACAGGGGCTAATGAAAAACTGTTTTTT
CASSVTGANEKLFF
>TRBV15|TRBJ2-1|TRBD1|.
TGTGCCACCAGGAAACAGGGGGGAGGTTACAATGAGCAGTTCTTC
CATRKQGGGYNEQFF
>TRBV7-2|TRBJ2-3|TRBD2|.
TGTGCCAGCAGCACACGGACTAGCGGGGGAACAGATACGCAGTATTTT
CASSTRTSGGTDTQYF